These T cell receptor beta chains were read from a single sample in a study of shared clonotypes between healthy human individuals. Profiled with immunoSEQ multiplex PCR; TCRdb holds only in-frame clones, not every one. Here the sample spans approximately 2,200,000 clones, more than 85% being singletons. Sequencing was performed on naive CD8+ T cells from PBMCs. The receptors derive from a man aged 18 to 30 in good health. Some clones in this sample may be carry-over from other donors' samples. The CDR3 runs from the conserved cysteine through the conserved F or W. D genes are given only for firm matches. Size values are once, few and many counts, or a class for expanded clones, and some rows have none.

>-|TRBV29-1|TRBJ2-3|-
CSVEGDTQYF
TGCAGCGTCGAGGGGGATACGCAGTATTTT
>TRBD2|TRBV7-9|TRBJ2-3|-
CASSDPSGGDTQYF
TGTGCCAGCAGCGACCCTAGCGGGGGAGATACGCAGTATTTT
>TRBD2|TRBV4-1|TRBJ2-2|-
CASSQAPLAGRTGELFF
TGCGCCAGCAGCCAAGCCCCCCTAGCGGGACGCACCGGGGAGCTGTTTTTT
>-|TRBV11-3|TRBJ2-2|-
CASSPIGGKNTGELFF
TGTGCCAGCAGCCCTATCGGCGGGAAGAACACCGGGGAGCTGTTTTTT
>-|TRBV29-1|TRBJ2-3|-
CSAPVGGTDTQYF
TGCAGCGCCCCGGTTGGAGGAACAGATACGCAGTATTTT
>-|TRBV5-1|TRBJ2-1|-
CASSPISESSYNEQFF
TGCGCCAGCAGCCCGATCAGCGAAAGCTCCTACAATGAGCAGTTCTTC
>TRBD2|TRBV19|TRBJ2-3|-
CASSSSGSTLDTQYF
TGTGCCAGTAGTTCGAGCGGGAGTACCCTGGATACGCAGTATTTT
>TRBD1|TRBV6-4|TRBJ2-4|-
CASSDRAGQATLAKNIQYF
TGTGCCAGCAGTGATAGAGCCGGACAGGCAACTTTAGCCAAAAACATTCAGTACTTC
>-|TRBV9|TRBJ2-1|-
CASSDGERPYNEQFF
TGTGCCAGCAGCGATGGGGAGCGGCCCTACAATGAGCAGTTCTTC
>-|TRBV5-4|TRBJ2-2|-
CASRTWDDRNTGELFF
TGTGCCAGCAGAACATGGGACGACCGGAACACCGGGGAGCTGTTTTTT
>-|TRBV28|TRBJ2-7|-
CASMAAYEQYF
TGTGCCAGCATGGCGGCATACGAGCAGTACTTC
>-|TRBV11-2|TRBJ1-2|-
CASSLGLLTADYGYTF
TGTGCCAGCAGCTTAGGCTTACTGACGGCTGACTATGGCTACACCTTC
>TRBD1|TRBV11-2|TRBJ2-7|-
CASSSRQGNYEQYF
TGTGCCAGCAGCTCGCGACAGGGAAACTACGAGCAGTACTTC
>-|TRBV7-9|TRBJ2-7|-
CASSLDIYEQYF
TGTGCCAGCAGCTTAGATATCTACGAGCAGTACTTC
>TRBD1|TRBV28|TRBJ2-3|-
CASSIATGVADTQYF
TGTGCCAGCAGCATTGCGACAGGGGTAGCGGATACGCAGTATTTT
>-|TRBV27|TRBJ1-1|-
CASSFRGGPMDTEAFF
TGTGCCAGCAGTTTTAGAGGAGGGCCCATGGACACTGAAGCTTTCTTT
>TRBD2|TRBV6-6|TRBJ2-7|-
CASSYLAGGYYEQYF
TGTGCCAGCAGTTACCTAGCGGGAGGGTACTACGAGCAGTACTTC
>-|TRBV10-3|TRBJ1-1|few
CAISVDRNTEAFF
TGTGCCATCAGTGTTGACAGGAACACTGAAGCTTTCTTT
>TRBD1|TRBV7-8|TRBJ1-5|-
CASSSPGQADGQPQHF
TGTGCCAGCAGCTCTCCGGGACAGGCCGATGGTCAGCCCCAGCATTTT
>-|TRBV6-6|TRBJ2-7|-
CASSSPSYEQYF
TGTGCCAGCAGTAGCCCCAGCTACGAGCAGTACTTC
>TRBD1|TRBV29-1|TRBJ1-1|-
CSVEGGTGRGTEAFF
TGCAGCGTTGAAGGGGGGACAGGGCGGGGCACTGAAGCTTTCTTT
>TRBD2|TRBV7-9|TRBJ2-1|-
CASSFKLAGNNEQFF
TGTGCCAGCAGCTTTAAACTAGCGGGAAACAATGAGCAGTTCTTC
>TRBD2|TRBV28|TRBJ2-5|-
CASSFPPSGHKQETQYF
TGTGCCAGCAGTTTTCCCCCTAGCGGGCATAAACAAGAGACCCAGTACTTC